This T cell receptor (beta chain) was recovered during a study of shared clonotypes between healthy human individuals. The repertoire was sequenced with immunoSEQ multiplex PCR; TCRdb's copy has only in-frame clones and lacks some. The table has about 1.9 million clones, about 94% seen once. Positive CCR7 selection of CD45RO-negative cells yielded the naive CD8 cells, and terminally differentiated effector memory CD45RA+ cells were excluded. The CDR3 has 17 residues. Germline values: CDR1 SGHTA, CDR2 FQGNSA. Trimming took 0 bases from V and 6 from J; bases not matched to a gene: 7. This chain uses TRBV7-2 with TRBJ2-2; TRBD2 matches 10 bases. This clonotype originated in a young man in good health. Some clones in this sample may be carry-over from other donors' samples. The sequencing sample was made of naive CD8+ T cells from PBMCs. CDR3 residues: CASSLALAGAVSGELFF. The CDR3 coding sequence is TGTGCCAGCAGCTTAGCGCTAGCGGGAGCCGTTTCCGGGGAGCTGTTTTTT. Drawing the rest from reference TRBV7-2 and TRBJ2-2, the complete variable domain is GAGVSQSPSNKVTEKGKDVELRCDPISGHTALYWYRQSLGQGLEFLIYFQGNSAPDKSGLPSDRFSAERTGGSVSTLTIQRTQQEDSAVYLCASSLALAGAVSGELFFGEGSRLTVL.